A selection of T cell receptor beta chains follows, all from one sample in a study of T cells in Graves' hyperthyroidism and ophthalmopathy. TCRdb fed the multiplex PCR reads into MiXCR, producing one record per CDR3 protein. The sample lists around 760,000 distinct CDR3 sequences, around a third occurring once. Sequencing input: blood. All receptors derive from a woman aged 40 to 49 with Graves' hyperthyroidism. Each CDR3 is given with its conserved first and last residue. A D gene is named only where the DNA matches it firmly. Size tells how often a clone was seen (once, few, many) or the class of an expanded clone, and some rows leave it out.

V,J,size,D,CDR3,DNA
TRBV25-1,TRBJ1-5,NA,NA,CASSPEKTGFNQPQHF,TGTGCCAGCTCACCAGAGAAAACAGGGTTCAATCAGCCCCAGCATTTT
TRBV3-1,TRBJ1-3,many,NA,CASSLIGAHGNTIYF,TGTGCCAGCAGCCTAATCGGGGCGCACGGAAACACCATATATTTT
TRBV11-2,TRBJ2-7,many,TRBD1,CASSFGDSYEQYF,TGTGCCAGCAGCTTTGGGGACAGCTACGAGCAGTACTTC
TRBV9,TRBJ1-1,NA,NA,CASSVGGVRTEAFF,TGTGCCAGCAGCGTAGGAGGAGTACGAACTGAAGCTTTCTTT
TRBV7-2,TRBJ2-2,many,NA,CASSVGQADTGELFF,TGTGCCAGCTCCGTCGGGCAGGCTGACACCGGGGAGCTGTTTTTT
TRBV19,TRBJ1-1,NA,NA,CASSPAGKSGTEAFF,TGTGCCAGTAGTCCTGCGGGGAAAAGTGGCACTGAAGCTTTCTTT
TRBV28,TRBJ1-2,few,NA,CAMRDGRNYGYTF,TGTGCCATGAGGGACGGCCGGAACTATGGCTACACCTTC
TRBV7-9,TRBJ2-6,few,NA,CASSLRIGGDTGANVLTF,TGTGCCAGCAGCCTACGCATCGGAGGGGACACTGGGGCCAACGTCCTGACTTTC
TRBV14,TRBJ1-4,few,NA,CASSQVGQFNEKLFF,TGTGCCAGCAGCCAAGTAGGGCAGTTTAATGAAAAACTGTTTTTT
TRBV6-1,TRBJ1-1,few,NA,CASAGLLIGDETEAFF,TGTGCCAGCGCTGGTCTCCTGATAGGGGATGAGACTGAAGCTTTCTTT
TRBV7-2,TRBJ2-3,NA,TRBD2,CASSPDPVAGDRGYSTDTQYF,TGTGCCAGCAGCCCCGATCCGGTAGCGGGAGATCGGGGGTATAGCACAGATACGCAGTATTTT
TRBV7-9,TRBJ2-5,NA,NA,CASSPGGVETQYF,TGTGCCAGCAGCCCCGGGGGAGTTGAGACCCAGTACTTC
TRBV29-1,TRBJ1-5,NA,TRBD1,CSVVRDRDQPQHF,TGCAGCGTTGTGAGGGACAGGGATCAGCCCCAGCATTTT
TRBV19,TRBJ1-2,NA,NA,CASSIAEARGYTF,TGTGCCAGTAGTATTGCGGAGGCCCGAGGCTACACCTTC
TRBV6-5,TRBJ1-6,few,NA,CASSSRGAHSPLHF,TGTGCCAGCAGCTCCCGGGGGGCGCATTCACCCCTCCACTTT
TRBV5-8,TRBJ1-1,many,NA,CASSLAKRTEAFF,TGTGCCAGCAGCTTGGCTAAGCGTACTGAAGCTTTCTTT
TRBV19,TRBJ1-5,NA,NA,CASSPSSGGAGQPQHF,TGTGCCAGTAGTCCAAGCTCCGGGGGTGCAGGTCAGCCCCAGCATTTT
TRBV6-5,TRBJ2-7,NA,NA,CASSSGTRRTYYEQYF,TGTGCCAGCAGTTCCGGGACGCGTAGGACTTACTACGAGCAGTACTTC
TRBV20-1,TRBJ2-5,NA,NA,CSARRHLGQETQYF,TGCAGTGCTAGAAGGCATCTCGGTCAAGAGACCCAGTACTTC
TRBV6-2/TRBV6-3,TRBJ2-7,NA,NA,CASSPGGLLQQYF,TGTGCCAGCAGTCCCGGAGGGCTCCTCCAGCAGTACTTC
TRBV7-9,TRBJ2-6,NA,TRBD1,CASSLPTEGQGFSGANVLTF,TGTGCCAGCAGCTTACCAACTGAAGGACAGGGGTTTTCGGGGGCCAACGTCCTGACTTTC
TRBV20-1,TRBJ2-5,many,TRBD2,CSAMGLAGAETQYF,TGCAGTGCTATGGGGCTAGCGGGAGCAGAGACCCAGTACTTC
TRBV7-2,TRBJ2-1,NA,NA,CASSLFRHSYNEQFF,TGTGCCAGCAGCTTATTCCGGCACTCCTACAATGAGCAGTTCTTC
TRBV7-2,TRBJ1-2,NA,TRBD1,CASSRGQASYGYTF,TGTGCCAGCAGCCGCGGACAGGCGAGCTATGGCTACACCTTC
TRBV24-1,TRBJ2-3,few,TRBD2,CATSDSGTSGRWTQYF,TGTGCCACCAGTGATTCCGGGACTAGCGGGAGGTGGACGCAGTATTTT
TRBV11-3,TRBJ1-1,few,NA,CASSLGRVRETEAFF,TGTGCCAGCAGCTTAGGCAGGGTGCGTGAGACTGAAGCTTTCTTT
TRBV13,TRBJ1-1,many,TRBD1,CASSGQGYGVTEAFF,TGTGCCAGCAGCGGACAGGGTTATGGGGTCACTGAAGCTTTCTTT
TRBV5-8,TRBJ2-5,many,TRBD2,CASSPGRRSGSKETQYF,TGTGCCAGCAGCCCCGGTAGGAGAAGCGGGAGTAAAGAGACCCAGTACTTC
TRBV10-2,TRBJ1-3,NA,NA,CAISVGADSGNTIYF,TGCGCCATCAGTGTGGGGGCGGACTCTGGAAACACCATATATTTT
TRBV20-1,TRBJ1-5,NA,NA,CSAVLSGRGAYEHF,TGCAGTGCTGTTCTTAGCGGGAGGGGGGCCTACGAGCATTTT
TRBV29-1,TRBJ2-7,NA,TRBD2,CSVELAGGGEQYF,TGCAGCGTTGAGCTAGCGGGAGGGGGTGAGCAGTACTTC
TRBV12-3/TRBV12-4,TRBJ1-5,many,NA,CASSTQGFQPQHF,TGTGCCAGCAGTACTCAGGGTTTTCAGCCCCAGCATTTT
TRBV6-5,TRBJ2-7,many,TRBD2,CASSYSGTSGYEQYF,TGTGCCAGCAGTTACTCCGGGACTAGCGGATACGAGCAGTACTTC
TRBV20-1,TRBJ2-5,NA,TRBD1,CSARDRGRRETQYF,TGCAGTGCTAGAGATAGGGGGCGCAGGGAGACCCAGTACTTC
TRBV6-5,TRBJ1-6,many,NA,CASYRDRYSPLHF,TGTGCCAGCTACCGGGACCGCTATTCACCCCTCCACTTT
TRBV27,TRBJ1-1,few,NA,CASNPGGPTRGTEAFF,TGTGCCAGCAATCCGGGAGGCCCTACCCGAGGAACTGAAGCTTTCTTT
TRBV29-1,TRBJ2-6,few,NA,CSVGFSGANVLTF,TGCAGCGTCGGTTTCTCTGGGGCCAACGTCCTGACTTTC
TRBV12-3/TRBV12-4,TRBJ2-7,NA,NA,CASSPQDALTYEQYF,TGTGCCAGCTCACCGCAGGACGCCCTTACCTACGAGCAGTACTTC
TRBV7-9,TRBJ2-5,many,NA,CASSLERGLAVQETQYF,TGTGCCAGCAGCTTAGAGAGGGGATTAGCGGTTCAAGAGACCCAGTACTTC
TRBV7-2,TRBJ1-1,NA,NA,CASSGNRGGTSNTEAFF,TGTGCCAGCAGCGGAAATCGGGGGGGGACATCGAACACTGAAGCTTTCTTT
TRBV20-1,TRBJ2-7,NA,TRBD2,CSARDGTSGRHGQYF,TGCAGTGCTAGGGACGGGACTAGCGGGAGGCACGGGCAGTACTTC
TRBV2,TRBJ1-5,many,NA,CASSSWDSNQPQHF,TGTGCCAGCAGTTCGTGGGACAGCAATCAGCCCCAGCATTTT
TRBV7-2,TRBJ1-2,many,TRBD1,CASSLSGTDNYGYTF,TGTGCCAGCAGCTTATCCGGGACAGACAACTATGGCTACACCTTC